The 7 T cell receptor beta chains below come from one sample, sequenced in a study of T cell responses to AZD1222 COVID-19 vaccine (dated by TCRdb to the early 2020s). Library construction relied on the immunoSEQ multiplex PCR assay. This is the immuneACCESS table as TCRdb keeps it, with only in-frame sequences that have V and J called. A part of the clones is gone; compared with another copy, unresolved V genes explain less than half, and the rest is unexplained. The sample table lists about 270,000 clones, 85% to 95% of them with a count of one. Around 0.58% of the sample is held by the ten biggest clonotypes. The time point label of this sample denotes: about 28 days (+/-7) after the second vaccine dose. The sequenced sample was peripheral blood, obtained 28 days after the second AZD1222 dose. These receptors all come from an adult who received the AZD1222 COVID-19 vaccine.

The chain recombines TRBV7-2 with TRBJ2-5; 8 positions agree with TRBD2. Germline lookup yields CDR1 SGHTA and CDR2 FQGNSA. J lost 2 bases, V lost 3 bases, and 5 bases had no gene match. This CDR3 region has 15 residues. CDR3 sequence reads: CASSFRGGSQETQYF. The DNA for the CDR3 is TGTGCCAGCAGCTTCCGGGGGGGGAGTCAAGAGACCCAGTACTTC.

CDR3 amino acids: CASSTLTDYGYTF. CDR3 DNA sequence: TGTGCCAGCAGCACATTGACGGACTATGGCTACACCTTC. The chain combines TRBV7-9 with TRBJ1-2; D remains ambiguous. Germline V gene sequence: CDR1 SEHNR, CDR2 FQNEAQ (reference sequence). V lost 5 bases to trimming and J lost 3 bases, with 10 bases between them. This CDR3 contains 13 residues.

This chain uses TRBV5-1 with TRBJ2-1; D is unclear. CDR3 length equals 14 residues. Trimming stripped 3 bases from V and 5 bases from J, with 12 bases between. Germline lookup yields CDR1 SGHRS and CDR2 YFSETQ. CDR3 sequence: CASSSGVYHNEQFF. The DNA for the CDR3 is TGCGCCAGCAGCTCAGGAGTGTACCACAATGAGCAGTTCTTC.

The J gene is TRBJ1-1, the V gene TRBV3-1 (or the pseudogene TRBV3-2); D not resolved. The CDR3 covers 14 residues. V lost 1 base and J 4 bases, leaving 10 bases between the germline ends. Germline CDR1 LGHDT, CDR2 YNNKEL (reference sequence). The CDR3 loop reads CASSQGVRFTEAFF. The CDR3 region has the DNA TGTGCCAGCAGCCAAGGGGTGAGGTTCACTGAAGCTTTCTTT.

The J gene is TRBJ1-6, the V gene TRBV2; D gene ambiguous. CDR1 SNHLY and CDR2 FYNNEI come from the germline V gene. The CDR3 is 15 residues long. With 6 bases removed from V and 5 bases from J, the gap between germline ends came to 14 bases. The CDR3 spells CASSRESPDNSPLHF. The CDR3 bases are TGTGCCAGCAGCCGGGAGTCACCGGATAATTCACCCCTCCACTTT.

Comments on this clone: Additional DNA sequences in this sample encode the identical CDR3. This rearrangement joins TRBV7-2 to TRBJ2-7; D is unresolved. Germline V gene lookup returns CDR1 SGHTA and CDR2 FQGNSA. V lost 5 bases, J lost 0 bases, and 8 bases lay in between. The length of the CDR3 is 13 residues. CDR3 loop: CASSPLPSYEQYF. CDR3 DNA: TGTGCCAGCAGCCCCCTTCCCTCCTACGAGCAGTACTTC.

V usage is TRBV19 and J usage is TRBJ2-2, with 9 bases identical to TRBD2. V trimming: 6 bases; J trimming: 4 bases; junction bases outside the gene matches: 6. The CDR3 extends over 15 amino acids. In germline, CDR1 is LNHDA, CDR2 SQIVND (reference sequence). DNA of the CDR3: TGTGCCAGTAGGGTAGGTAGCGGGAGCACCGGGGAGCTGTTTTTT. Residues: CASRVGSGSTGELFF.